These T cell receptor beta chains were read from a single sample in a study of neoadjuvant nivolumab and ipilimumab in lung cancer. Method: immunoSEQ multiplex PCR; TCRdb's copy keeps in-frame clones and lacks some. The table records about 20,000 clones, approximately 76% of them present only once. The specimen was tumor tissue, collected after neoadjuvant nivolumab, alone or with ipilimumab, at or shortly before surgery. These receptors came from an adult with non-small cell lung cancer. CDR3s include the opening cysteine and the closing phenylalanine or tryptophan. The order of the fields is CDR3 DNA, CDR3 protein, clone size, J gene, V gene, D gene, CDR3 length. D genes are given only for firm matches. Clone size is not always given. Where it is, it says once, few, many or a class for expanded clones.

CDR3 DNA: TGTGCCAGCAGCTTAACGAATCAAGGAAACACTGAAGCTTTCTTT; CDR3 protein: CASSLTNQGNTEAFF; clone size: NA; J gene: TRBJ1-1; V gene: TRBV7-3; D gene: NA; CDR3 length: 15
CDR3 DNA: TGTGCCAGCGTGAAGGCAAGGACAGGGATCCACGAGCAGTACTTC; CDR3 protein: CASVKARTGIHEQYF; clone size: few; J gene: TRBJ2-7; V gene: TRBV6-5; D gene: TRBD1; CDR3 length: 15
CDR3 DNA: TGCGCCAGCAGCCAAGATGACAGGTCGACGTCACCCCTCCACTTT; CDR3 protein: CASSQDDRSTSPLHF; clone size: NA; J gene: TRBJ1-6; V gene: TRBV4-3; D gene: NA; CDR3 length: 15
CDR3 DNA: TGTGCCAGCAGCCTGGGACTGGACTATGGCTACACCTTC; CDR3 protein: CASSLGLDYGYTF; clone size: NA; J gene: TRBJ1-2; V gene: TRBV5-4; D gene: NA; CDR3 length: 13
CDR3 DNA: TGCGCCAGCAGCCGGGTGGAGTACGACGAGCAGTACTTC; CDR3 protein: CASSRVEYDEQYF; clone size: NA; J gene: TRBJ2-7; V gene: TRBV5-1; D gene: NA; CDR3 length: 13
CDR3 DNA: TGTGCCAGCAGCTCAGGTACAGGGTTCGTGTCTGAAGCTTTCTTT; CDR3 protein: CASSSGTGFVSEAFF; clone size: few; J gene: TRBJ1-1; V gene: TRBV11-1; D gene: NA; CDR3 length: 15
CDR3 DNA: TGTGCCAGCTCACCACCGGGACAGAACTATGGCTACACCTTC; CDR3 protein: CASSPPGQNYGYTF; clone size: few; J gene: TRBJ1-2; V gene: TRBV18; D gene: TRBD1; CDR3 length: 14
CDR3 DNA: TGTGCCAGCTCCCGGACAGGGGCCACTGAAGCTTTCTTT; CDR3 protein: CASSRTGATEAFF; clone size: NA; J gene: TRBJ1-1; V gene: TRBV18; D gene: TRBD1; CDR3 length: 13
CDR3 DNA: TGTGCCAGCAGCTTAGAGGGACAGGGGACCCAGTACTTC; CDR3 protein: CASSLEGQGTQYF; clone size: NA; J gene: TRBJ2-5; V gene: TRBV11-1; D gene: TRBD1; CDR3 length: 13
CDR3 DNA: TGTGCCAGCAGTGTCGGGGACAGGGGGACCGGGGAGCTGTTTTTT; CDR3 protein: CASSVGDRGTGELFF; clone size: NA; J gene: TRBJ2-2; V gene: TRBV2; D gene: TRBD1; CDR3 length: 15
CDR3 DNA: TGCGCCAGCAGCTTGGAGACAGGGATAAACGAGCAGTACTTC; CDR3 protein: CASSLETGINEQYF; clone size: NA; J gene: TRBJ2-7; V gene: TRBV5-1; D gene: TRBD1; CDR3 length: 14
CDR3 DNA: TGCGCCAGCAGCTTCATTCCCCGGGACACCGAACCACCCCTCCACTTT; CDR3 protein: CASSFIPRDTEPPLHF; clone size: NA; J gene: TRBJ1-6; V gene: TRBV5-1; D gene: NA; CDR3 length: 16
CDR3 DNA: TGTGCCAGCAGCCAAGAATACCCAGGGGGGTCCTACGAGCAGTACTTC; CDR3 protein: CASSQEYPGGSYEQYF; clone size: NA; J gene: TRBJ2-7; V gene: TRBV4-2; D gene: NA; CDR3 length: 16
CDR3 DNA: TGTGCCAGCTCACGGGCGGGGGGACCAGATACGCAGTATTTT; CDR3 protein: CASSRAGGPDTQYF; clone size: medium-sized; J gene: TRBJ2-3; V gene: TRBV18; D gene: TRBD2; CDR3 length: 14
CDR3 DNA: TGTGCCAGCAGCGGGGGATATAGCAATCAGCCCCAGCATTTT; CDR3 protein: CASSGGYSNQPQHF; clone size: NA; J gene: TRBJ1-5; V gene: TRBV9; D gene: NA; CDR3 length: 14
CDR3 DNA: TGTGCCAGTAGACCGGGACTAGCCAACACCGGGGAGCTGTTTTTT; CDR3 protein: CASRPGLANTGELFF; clone size: NA; J gene: TRBJ2-2; V gene: TRBV19; D gene: TRBD2; CDR3 length: 15
CDR3 DNA: TGTGCCAGCAGCTTACGGGCAGGGTCCTTCTTGAACACTGAAGCTTTCTTT; CDR3 protein: CASSLRAGSFLNTEAFF; clone size: few; J gene: TRBJ1-1; V gene: TRBV11-2; D gene: NA; CDR3 length: 17
CDR3 DNA: TGTGCCACCAGCAGAGATCACGGGAACACCGGGGAGCTGTTTTTT; CDR3 protein: CATSRDHGNTGELFF; clone size: NA; J gene: TRBJ2-2; V gene: TRBV15; D gene: NA; CDR3 length: 15
CDR3 DNA: TGTGCCAGCAGACTCGGACAGGGACAAGGTGGCTACACCTTC; CDR3 protein: CASRLGQGQGGYTF; clone size: NA; J gene: TRBJ1-2; V gene: TRBV6-6; D gene: TRBD1; CDR3 length: 14
CDR3 DNA: TGTGCCAGCAGCTTGGGGACAGGGGCCTCCTATGGCTACACCTTC; CDR3 protein: CASSLGTGASYGYTF; clone size: NA; J gene: TRBJ1-2; V gene: TRBV11-2; D gene: TRBD1; CDR3 length: 15
CDR3 DNA: TGTGCCAGCTCACCGGTCGGGACAGGGGGGTACGAGCAGTACTTC; CDR3 protein: CASSPVGTGGYEQYF; clone size: NA; J gene: TRBJ2-7; V gene: TRBV18; D gene: TRBD1; CDR3 length: 15
CDR3 DNA: TGTGCCAGCATGCAGGGGGCTTACATATATTTT; CDR3 protein: CASMQGAYIYF; clone size: once; J gene: TRBJ1-3; V gene: TRBV6-1; D gene: TRBD1; CDR3 length: 11
CDR3 DNA: TGTGCCAGCAGCCAGCGACGGGGTTACTACGAGCAGTACTTC; CDR3 protein: CASSQRRGYYEQYF; clone size: NA; J gene: TRBJ2-7; V gene: TRBV7-2; D gene: NA; CDR3 length: 14
CDR3 DNA: TGCGCCAGCAGCTCCGCCGGGACAGCGTCAAATTCACCCCTCCACTTT; CDR3 protein: CASSSAGTASNSPLHF; clone size: NA; J gene: TRBJ1-6; V gene: TRBV5-1; D gene: TRBD1; CDR3 length: 16
CDR3 DNA: TGTGCCAGCAGTGCTAGGGACAGGCGACAAGAGACCCAGTACTTC; CDR3 protein: CASSARDRRQETQYF; clone size: NA; J gene: TRBJ2-5; V gene: TRBV6-6; D gene: TRBD1; CDR3 length: 15
CDR3 DNA: TGTGCCAGCAGCCGCGGGGCTACCTCTGGAAACACCATATATTTT; CDR3 protein: CASSRGATSGNTIYF; clone size: NA; J gene: TRBJ1-3; V gene: TRBV11-2; D gene: NA; CDR3 length: 15
CDR3 DNA: TGTGCCTGGAGTCCGGGGGACTCTAGCACAGATACGCAGTATTTT; CDR3 protein: CAWSPGDSSTDTQYF; clone size: NA; J gene: TRBJ2-3; V gene: TRBV30; D gene: NA; CDR3 length: 15
CDR3 DNA: TGCAGCGCCCGGGACAACACTGAAGCTTTCTTT; CDR3 protein: CSARDNTEAFF; clone size: NA; J gene: TRBJ1-1; V gene: TRBV29-1; D gene: NA; CDR3 length: 11
CDR3 DNA: TGTGCCAGCAGCGTAGGCCCCAGGCTAGCGGGGCGGGACGAGCAGTACTTC; CDR3 protein: CASSVGPRLAGRDEQYF; clone size: NA; J gene: TRBJ2-7; V gene: TRBV9; D gene: TRBD2; CDR3 length: 17
CDR3 DNA: TGTGCCAGCAGCGTGTTAAAAAACACAGATACGCAGTATTTT; CDR3 protein: CASSVLKNTDTQYF; clone size: few; J gene: TRBJ2-3; V gene: TRBV14; D gene: NA; CDR3 length: 14
CDR3 DNA: TGTGCCAGCTCACCAACAGGGGGCCTAGGACTTAATGAAAAACTGTTTTTT; CDR3 protein: CASSPTGGLGLNEKLFF; clone size: NA; J gene: TRBJ1-4; V gene: TRBV18; D gene: TRBD1; CDR3 length: 17
CDR3 DNA: TGTGCCAGCAGTTATTCAGGGGGCTCGGGCTATGGCTACACCTTC; CDR3 protein: CASSYSGGSGYGYTF; clone size: NA; J gene: TRBJ1-2; V gene: TRBV6-5; D gene: TRBD1; CDR3 length: 15
CDR3 DNA: TGCGCCAGCAGCAAGGGCCAAGGCACAGATACGCAGTATTTT; CDR3 protein: CASSKGQGTDTQYF; clone size: NA; J gene: TRBJ2-3; V gene: TRBV5-1; D gene: NA; CDR3 length: 14